What follows describes a single T cell receptor (beta chain). Its target is not known. TCRdb's copy holds only in-frame clones and misses some; the assay was immunoSEQ multiplex PCR. The repertoire holds fewer than 110,000 clones, with around 90% as singletons. The sample is drawn from a study of OX40 agonist ivuxolimab in advanced cancers. In the study overall: Partial responses were achieved by three patients: one hepatocellular carcinoma, two cutaneous melanoma.

Germline V lookup: CDR1 SGHRS, CDR2 YFSETQ. Trimming removed 4 bases at V and 6 bases at J, with 10 bases between. This CDR3 contains 13 residues. Study observations and caveats: Averaging showed that CD8+ T cells had more expanded clones than CD4+ did.

The timepoints at which blood was sampled were baseline, cycle 4 day 1, and cycle 7 day 1. This clonotype was obtained from an adult with an advanced solid tumor such as melanoma, head and neck, liver or kidney cancer. The chain couples TRBV5-1 to TRBJ2-2; D may be TRBD2 (6 bases). The sequencing used CD4+ or CD8+ T cells sorted from blood, collected in a trial of the OX40 agonist ivuxolimab. Here the CDR3 DNA reads TGCGCCAGCAGCCGCGGAGGGCCCGGGGAGCTGTTTTTT. Protein: CASSRGGPGELFF.